This TCR beta chain was identified during a study of blood T cell repertoires in COVID-19. The overall study: Samples of COVID-19 (acute and convalescent) were obtained from the United States, Italy and Spain. PBMCs, B-cell-depleted T cells, or T cells provided the cDNA or gDNA that made up the material.

All enrollees were about 18 to 89 years old and from 20 to 30 US areas. This CDR3 has 18 amino acids. From germline, CDR1 is KGHDR and CDR2 SFDVKD. Trimming removed 4 bases from V and 9 bases from J; junction bases left unmatched: 11. Generated by immunoSEQ multiplex PCR, the TCRdb table keeps only in-frame clones and is missing some. This sample carries a few hundred thousand clones, around 84% of them seen once, and the ten largest clones take over 4%. The chain combines TRBV24-1 with TRBJ2-1; 16 bases map to TRBD2. The sample taken for sequencing was PBMCs or T cells enriched from blood (not recorded which). The TCR originated in a man aged 30 to 39 with acute COVID-19. CDR3 in DNA: TGTGCCACCAGTGACCCCCCGGGACTAGCGGGAGGGAGGGGTGAGCAGTTCTTC. This codes for CATSDPPGLAGGRGEQFF.